This TCR beta chain comes out of a study of siplizumab effects on memory and regulatory T cells. General study results and limits: Unstimulated subsets contained matches for only a minor fraction of alloreactive clones.

Deletions cut 7 bases from V and 3 bases from J, with 15 bases between. This CDR3 is built from 14 residues. Germline loops: CDR1 SGHRS, CDR2 YFSETQ. Profiling relied on immunoSEQ multiplex PCR, and the TCRdb table lists in-frame clones only, not all of them. The table shows approximately 82,000 clones, with roughly 87% occurring only once. Points on this clone: The antigen is unknown.

This receptor was obtained from a human donor in good health. V is TRBV5-1 and J is TRBJ2-3, with D perhaps matching TRBD2 (7 bases). Sequencing was carried out using Tregs sorted from blood. The CDR3 DNA follows: TGCGCCAGCCGAGGGGGGGCCGGGACAGATACGCAGTATTTT. This translates into CASRGGAGTDTQYF. Full variable domain (remainder filled in from reference TRBV5-1 and TRBJ2-3): KAGVTQTPRYLIKTRGQQVTLSCSPISGHRSVSWYQQTPGQGLQFLFEYFSETQRNKGNFPGRFSGRQFSNSRSEMNVSTLELGDSALYLCASRGGAGTDTQYFGPGTRLTVL.